Shown below are 24 T cell receptor beta chains from a single sample sequenced in a study of cytomegalovirus exposure and HLA in healthy donors. PCR used 60 Vbeta primers and 13 Jbeta primers. Using immunoSEQ multiplex PCR, the repertoire was profiled, and TCRdb retains in-frame clones only, with some absent. The sample lists some 140,000 clones; around four fifths were seen once. Sequenced input: PBMCs. All receptors come from a man in his thirties or forties in good health.

The chain links TRBV29-1 to TRBJ2-3, with a weak D call TRBD2 (5 bases). Trimming cost V 3 bases and J 0 bases, with 10 bases left between them. The CDR3 spans 14 residues. The germline gives CDR1 SQVTM, CDR2 ANQGSEA. The chain's CDR3 is CSVEGAESTDTQYF. Here the CDR3 DNA reads TGCAGCGTTGAGGGAGCGGAGAGCACAGATACGCAGTATTTT.

V usage is TRBV27 and J usage is TRBJ1-2, with a weak D call TRBD1 (5 bases). The CDR3 extends over 13 amino acids. V dropped 5 bases and J dropped 4 bases, with 11 bases sitting between them. Germline V lookup: CDR1 MNHEY, CDR2 SMNVEV (reference sequence). CDR3 in amino acids: CASSAQGGYGYTF. The CDR3 coding sequence is TGTGCCAGCAGTGCTCAGGGTGGCTATGGCTACACCTTC.

The chain uses TRBV11-2 and TRBJ1-5; TRBD1 matches at 9 bases. The CDR3 is made up of 17 amino acids. The V and J ends lost 0 bases and 7 bases, in that order; junction bases with no gene match: 10. The germline V gene has CDR1 SGHAT and CDR2 FQNNGV. CDR3 protein: CASSLDLGDRDRQPQHF. The CDR3 nucleotides read TGTGCCAGCAGCTTAGATCTAGGGGACAGGGATCGGCAGCCCCAGCATTTT.

This sequence joins TRBV6-6 and TRBJ2-5, with a weak D call TRBD2 (6 bases). V was clipped by 5 bases and J by 7 bases, with 11 bases between them. There are 12 residues in the CDR3. Germline V gene lookup returns CDR1 MNHNY and CDR2 SVGAGI (reference sequence). The DNA of the CDR3 is TGTGCCAGCAGTATGCAGGGAGGGACCCAGTACTTC. It codes for CASSMQGGTQYF.

The rearrangement joins TRBV10-1 to TRBJ1-5, with TRBD1 matching over 11 bases. Germline CDR1 reads WNHNN; CDR2 reads SYGVQD (reference sequence). V dropped 8 bases and J dropped 1; count of bases not matched to a gene: 7. CDR3 length: 16 residues. Here the CDR3 DNA reads TGCGCCAGCTCGGGACAGGGGGAGCCAAGCAATCAGCCCCAGCATTTT. Protein product: CASSGQGEPSNQPQHF.

The chain recombines TRBV9 with TRBJ1-2; D is unclear. This CDR3 has 15 residues. V was trimmed by 3 bases and J by 5 bases, leaving 17 bases between them. The germline V gene has CDR1 SGDLS and CDR2 YYNGEE. CDR3 bases: TGTGCCAGCAGCGGTAGGGAGGGCCCGACTTATGGCTACACCTTC. It encodes CASSGREGPTYGYTF.

The rearrangement links TRBV5-1 to TRBJ2-2; 10 bases fit TRBD2. The CDR3 has 15 amino acids. J lost 4 bases, V lost 4 bases, and 4 bases had no gene match. CDR1 and CDR2 (germline): SGHRS, YFSETQ. The CDR3 region has the DNA TGCGCCAGCAGCCGGACTAGCGGAGTCACCGGGGAGCTGTTTTTT. It translates to CASSRTSGVTGELFF.

The chain is built from TRBV6-6 and TRBJ2-1; D ambiguous. The CDR3 is 14 amino acids. V lost 0 bases and J lost 3, with 6 bases in between. Germline CDR1 reads MNHNY; CDR2 reads SVGAGI (reference sequence). CDR3 protein: CASSYSTGYNEQFF. The DNA for the CDR3 is TGTGCCAGCAGTTACTCGACGGGCTACAATGAGCAGTTCTTC.

J is TRBJ1-6 and V is TRBV5-1, with D hard to call. There are 14 residues in the CDR3. Trimming removed 5 bases from V and 7 bases from J, with 13 bases in between. CDR1 and CDR2 from the germline V gene are SGHRS and YFSETQ. The CDR3: CASRMSLANSPLHF. The CDR3 DNA reads as TGCGCCAGCAGAATGTCCCTAGCGAATTCACCCCTCCACTTT.

This clone came up a few times. The V call is TRBV27, the J call TRBJ2-1, with 15 bases lining up with TRBD2. Trimming cost V 5 bases and J 9 bases; bases outside gene matches: 14. Germline CDR1 MNHEY, CDR2 SMNVEV (reference sequence). The CDR3 runs to 18 residues. The CDR3 sequence: CASSPGLAGGPFLGEQFF. CDR3 in DNA: TGTGCCAGCAGTCCCGGACTAGCGGGAGGGCCGTTCCTCGGTGAGCAGTTCTTC.

The chain employs TRBV10-2 and TRBJ2-7, with TRBD1 identical over 9 bases. The CDR3 loop spans 13 amino acids. The germline V gene has CDR1 WSHSY and CDR2 SAAADI. The V segment lost 7 bases and the J segment 3 bases; nucleotides outside the gene matches: 4. As DNA, the CDR3 is TGCGCCAGCATTACAGGGGGCGGCTACGAGCAGTACTTC. Translated: CASITGGGYEQYF.

Details on this clone: At one end, the junction sequence differs from germline, possibly due to a read error. The chain employs TRBV2 and TRBJ2-3; D is perhaps TRBD1 (6 bases). The CDR3 contains 13 residues. Per the germline V gene, CDR1 is SNHLY and CDR2 is FYNNEI. DNA of the CDR3: TGTGCCAACAGTGGGGACACCACAGATACGCAGTATTTT. Amino acids: CANSGDTTDTQYF.

This chain connects TRBV27 to TRBJ1-4; 9 bases agree with TRBD1. CDR3 length: 14 amino acids. The trim removed 5 bases at V and 8 bases at J, leaving 6 bases unmatched. CDR1 is MNHEY, CDR2 SMNVEV, per germline (reference sequence). The CDR3 DNA sequence: TGTGCCAGCAGTAACAGGGGGCCCGGGGAAAAACTGTTTTTT. The encoded protein is CASSNRGPGEKLFF.

The chain combines TRBV7-2 with TRBJ1-2; 7 nucleotides align to TRBD1. J gave up 3 bases and V 0 bases, and 7 bases lay outside the gene matches. The CDR3 has 16 residues. Germline CDR1 reads SGHTA; CDR2 reads FQGNSA. The CDR3 loop is CASSLALRGNDYGYTF. CDR3 DNA: TGTGCCAGCAGCTTAGCCCTCAGGGGGAACGACTATGGCTACACCTTC.

A note on this clone: Without the conserved terminal phenylalanine or tryptophan, this CDR3 likely stems from a read error. This rearrangement joins TRBV4-2 to TRBJ2-7; TRBD2 aligns across 10 bases. The CDR3 consists of 16 residues. V gave up 0 bases and J gave up 1 base; unmatched junction bases: 3. CDR1 and CDR2 from the germline V gene are LGHNA and YNFKEQ. CDR3 in DNA: TGTGCCAGCAGCCAAGAGCTAGCGGGAGATTCCTACGAGCAGTACCTC. It is translated as CASSQELAGDSYEQYL.

The chain is built from TRBV5-1 and TRBJ2-1; D perhaps matches TRBD1 (6 bases). This CDR3 is built from 14 residues. From germline, CDR1 is SGHRS and CDR2 YFSETQ. Trimming pared 4 bases from V and 10 bases from J, leaving 18 bases between. CDR3 sequence (DNA): TGCGCCAGCAGCCAGGTCACAGGGTTTGGGGAGCAGTTCTTC. The encoded protein is CASSQVTGFGEQFF.

This clone was seen a handful of times. This rearrangement joins TRBV7-2 to TRBJ2-7; no reliable D call. The CDR3 length is 14 residues. Germline loops: CDR1 SGHTA, CDR2 FQGNSA. V gave up 5 bases and J gave up 7 bases, with 18 bases separating them. DNA for the CDR3: TGTGCCAGCAGCCCGCGGAATGGTGCGAAAGAGCAGTACTTC. Translation gives CASSPRNGAKEQYF.

On this clone itself: Germline is not matched at one junction end, which may reflect a read error. The chain is built from TRBV7-9 and TRBJ2-7, with D maybe TRBD1 (5 bases). Germline V gives CDR1 SEHNR, CDR2 FQNEAQ (reference sequence). The CDR3 has 15 amino acids. The CDR3 protein is CSSSSNSARVYEQYF. CDR3 DNA sequence: TGTTCCAGCAGCTCCAACTCTGCCAGGGTCTACGAGCAGTACTTC.

The chain couples TRBV18 to TRBJ2-3; TRBD2 agrees at 8 bases. Germline V gives CDR1 KGHSH, CDR2 LQKENI. The J segment lost 1 base and the V segment lost 3 bases, leaving 6 bases of the junction unmatched. CDR3 length: 16 amino acids. The CDR3 protein is CASSPSGTSRTDTQYF. CDR3 in DNA: TGTGCCAGCTCACCGTCCGGGACTAGTCGCACAGATACGCAGTATTTT.

With respect to this clone: The junction shows a germline mismatch at one end, possibly a read error. The chain is built from TRBV7-9 and TRBJ2-1; 9 bases are shared with TRBD2. CDR3 size: 16 residues. Germline V gene lookup returns CDR1 SEHNR and CDR2 FQNEAQ (reference sequence). The DNA of the CDR3 is TGTTCCAGCAGCTTACTGCAGCGGGAGGCAGACAATGAGCAGTTCTTC. Encoded protein: CSSSLLQREADNEQFF.

The chain employs TRBV6-5 and TRBJ2-1; D might be TRBD2 (6 bases). This CDR3 has 12 residues. Germline CDR1 MNHEY, CDR2 SVGAGI. Trimming stripped 3 bases from V and 9 bases from J, with 9 bases between. The CDR3 DNA reads as TGTGCCAGCAGTTATGCAGCGGGTGAGCAGTTCTTC. Protein sequence: CASSYAAGEQFF.

V usage is TRBV13 and J usage is TRBJ1-1; 7 bases are shared with TRBD1. The ends lost 6 bases at V and 10 bases at J; junction bases unmatched: 11. Germline CDR1 PRHDT, CDR2 FYEKMQ (reference sequence). The CDR3 loop spans 13 amino acids. CDR3 amino acids: CASRLQTGLAAFF. Here the CDR3 DNA reads TGTGCCAGCAGACTCCAGACAGGGTTGGCAGCTTTCTTT. The variable domain in full, completed from reference TRBV13 and TRBJ1-1, reads AAGVIQSPRHLIKEKRETATLKCYPIPRHDTVYWYQQGPGQDPQFLISFYEKMQSDKGSIPDRFSAQQFSDYHSELNMSSLELGDSALYFCASRLQTGLAAFFGQGTRLTVV.

The rearrangement joins TRBV10-3 to TRBJ2-3, with a tentative D call TRBD2 (6 bases). Between the trimmed V and J ends, which lost 3 bases and 1 base, there was a span of 14 bases. Germline V gene data show CDR1 as ENHRY and CDR2 as SYGVKD. The length of the CDR3 is 16 residues. The CDR3 DNA is TGTGCCATCAGTGACCTCAGGGAGGTGGGCACAGATACGCAGTATTTT. This sequence encodes CAISDLREVGTDTQYF.

A remark on this clone: One end of the junction varies from germline; a read error may be responsible. The rearrangement uses TRBV7-6 and TRBJ2-5; 10 bases match TRBD2. The CDR3 contains 15 residues. Germline V gene lookup returns CDR1 SGHVS and CDR2 FNYEAQ. CDR3 DNA sequence: TGTGCCAGCAGCCTAGCGGGAGAGGTTTACGGGACCCAGTACTTC. Translation: CASSLAGEVYGTQYF.